This T cell receptor (beta chain) emerged from a study of T cells after yellow fever vaccination. TCRdb redid the calling of the 5' RACE reads with MiXCR, one entry per CDR3 protein. The sample lists over 65,000 distinct CDR3 sequences, 13% occurring once. CDR1 and CDR2 from the germline V gene are SEHNR and FQNEAQ (reference sequence). This CDR3 region has 17 residues. The V end was cut by 5 bases, the J end by 6 bases, with 23 bases between. This clonotype was observed many times. General study findings and limits: The booster response re-showed most primary clones: 95% to 96% CD4, approximately 85% CD8.

The receptor comes from a man between 18 and 29 years old who received the YFV17D yellow fever vaccine. The chain links TRBV7-9 to TRBJ2-1; either TRBD1 or TRBD2 may supply D (6 bases each). This specimen was CD8+ T cells not binding an NS4B(214-222) dextramer, sorted from PBMCs, taken about 20 days after the first yellow fever vaccination. The CDR3 nucleotides are TGTGCCAGCAGCCCGTCCCTATGGGGGGCGGCGAGCAATGAGCAGTTCTTC. Amino acids: CASSPSLWGAASNEQFF.